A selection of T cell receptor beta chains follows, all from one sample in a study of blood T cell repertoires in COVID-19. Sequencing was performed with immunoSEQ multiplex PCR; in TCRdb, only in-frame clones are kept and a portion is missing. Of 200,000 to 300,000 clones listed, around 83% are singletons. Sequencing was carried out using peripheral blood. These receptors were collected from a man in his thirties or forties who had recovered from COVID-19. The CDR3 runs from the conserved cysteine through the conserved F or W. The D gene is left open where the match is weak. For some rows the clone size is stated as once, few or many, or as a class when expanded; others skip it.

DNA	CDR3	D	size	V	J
TGTGCCACCCCTTCTCTGGACAGGGCTCGTGGCTACACCTTC	CATPSLDRARGYTF	TRBD1	-	TRBV24-1	TRBJ1-2
TGTGCCAGCAACCTACAGGGGGGTCATACTGAAGCTTTCTTT	CASNLQGGHTEAFF	TRBD1	-	TRBV19	TRBJ1-1
TGTGCCAGTAAATCAGGGGTGGTCTCTGGAAACACCATATATTTT	CASKSGVVSGNTIYF	-	-	TRBV19	TRBJ1-3
TGTGCCAGCAGCCCCGCGACAGGGGCCTCACCCCTCCACTTT	CASSPATGASPLHF	TRBD1	-	TRBV7-9	TRBJ1-6
TGTGCCAGCAGTTCCCCAGGCGCCTACGAGCAGTACTTC	CASSSPGAYEQYF	-	-	TRBV6-5	TRBJ2-7
TGTGCCAGCAGTTTGGACAACAATGAGCAGTTCTTC	CASSLDNNEQFF	-	-	TRBV12-3/TRBV12-4	TRBJ2-1
TGTGCCATCAGTGAGTCATGGACAGGGGGCTCGAGAGGCACTGAAGCTTTCTTT	CAISESWTGGSRGTEAFF	TRBD1	-	TRBV10-3	TRBJ1-1
TGTGCCAGCAGCCCGGACAACTACGAGCAGTACTTC	CASSPDNYEQYF	-	-	TRBV5-5	TRBJ2-7
TGTGCCAGCGTCGACGGGACAAACAGTAGAGACATTCAGTACTTC	CASVDGTNSRDIQYF	-	-	TRBV7-9	TRBJ2-4
TGTGCCAGTAGGACAGCTGCGAACACCGGGGAGCTGTTTTTT	CASRTAANTGELFF	-	-	TRBV19	TRBJ2-2
TGTGCCAGCTCACCTCCTACTAGGCCTGGGGCCAACGTCCTGACTTTC	CASSPPTRPGANVLTF	-	-	TRBV18	TRBJ2-6
TGTGCCAGCTCACCGGAGCGGACAGTGGGAAACACCATATATTTT	CASSPERTVGNTIYF	-	-	TRBV18	TRBJ1-3
TGTGCCAGTACCCGGACAGGGCGGCGGCAAGAGACCCAGTACTTC	CASTRTGRRQETQYF	TRBD1	-	TRBV19	TRBJ2-5
TGCAGCGTCCTTCTTACTCAGGGTCTCGGATATGGCTACACCTTC	CSVLLTQGLGYGYTF	-	-	TRBV29-1	TRBJ1-2
TGTGCCAGTAGTATCGGTCATAGCAATTCACCCCTCCACTTT	CASSIGHSNSPLHF	-	-	TRBV19	TRBJ1-6
TGTGCTAGTGGTCTCAACAGGGGGTATCAGCCCCAGCATTTT	CASGLNRGYQPQHF	TRBD1	-	TRBV12-5	TRBJ1-5
TGCGCCAGCAGCCAAGGGGCAGGGCTGGCCAAAAACATTCAGTACTTC	CASSQGAGLAKNIQYF	-	-	TRBV4-1	TRBJ2-4
TGCGCCAGCAGCCGGGGGGACTATGGCTACACCTTC	CASSRGDYGYTF	-	many	TRBV5-1	TRBJ1-2
TGTGCCAGCAGCCAATCAGGGACTGAAGCTTTCTTT	CASSQSGTEAFF	-	-	TRBV14	TRBJ1-1
TGTGCCAGCAGCTCATGGGACAGGGATTCCTACGAGCAGTACTTC	CASSSWDRDSYEQYF	TRBD1	-	TRBV5-5	TRBJ2-7
TGTGCCAGCCGGGACTCCTACTCGGAGCAGTACTTC	CASRDSYSEQYF	-	-	TRBV6-5	TRBJ2-7
TGTGCCAGCACAAGACTAGCGGGGTACAATGAGCAGTTCTTC	CASTRLAGYNEQFF	TRBD2	-	TRBV7-8	TRBJ2-1
TGCGCCAGCAGCCAAGGTGGGCCCTACGAGCAGTACTTC	CASSQGGPYEQYF	-	few	TRBV4-1	TRBJ2-7
TGTGCCAGCTCACTATACAGGGACCAAGAGACCCAGTACTTC	CASSLYRDQETQYF	-	once	TRBV18	TRBJ2-5
TGTGCCAGCAGCGTAGGGCTCATGGGTAGGGAGTCGACAACTAATGAAAAACTGTTTTTT	CASSVGLMGRESTTNEKLFF	-	-	TRBV9	TRBJ1-4
TGTGCCAGCAGCCCATCCTATAATTCACCCCTCCACTTT	CASSPSYNSPLHF	-	-	TRBV3-1/TRBV3-2	TRBJ1-6
TGTGCCAGCAGCCGGGACAGGGGATATTTGTCCAATGAGCAGTTCTTC	CASSRDRGYLSNEQFF	TRBD1	once	TRBV7-9	TRBJ2-1
TGTGCCAGCAGCCAAGGCTCCGGGACAGGGGAGGAGACCCAGTACTTC	CASSQGSGTGEETQYF	TRBD1	once	TRBV4-2	TRBJ2-5
TGTGCCAGCAGCCCCGAGGCTAGGAGGAGCAATCAGCCCCAGCATTTT	CASSPEARRSNQPQHF	-	-	TRBV4-2	TRBJ1-5
TGTGCCAGCAGCGTAGGCGGCGACAGTGAAGCTTTCTTT	CASSVGGDSEAFF	-	-	TRBV9	TRBJ1-1
TGTGCCAGCAGCCAGTCGGGAGGTGGCAATCAGCCCCAGCATTTT	CASSQSGGGNQPQHF	-	-	TRBV3-1/TRBV3-2	TRBJ1-5
TGTGCCAGCAGTTACGGGGGCGGAGGTTCACCCCTCCACTTT	CASSYGGGGSPLHF	-	-	TRBV6-5	TRBJ1-6
TGCGCCAGCAGCGGACAGGTCTACGAGCAGTACTTC	CASSGQVYEQYF	TRBD1	-	TRBV5-1	TRBJ2-7
TGTGCCAGCAGCTTGACCGGGACAGCTCCTGCCAATGAGCAGTTCTTC	CASSLTGTAPANEQFF	TRBD1	-	TRBV5-6	TRBJ2-1
TGCAGCGTTGTCCCAGCGGCAAGCTCCTACAATGAGCAGTTCTTC	CSVVPAASSYNEQFF	-	-	TRBV29-1	TRBJ2-1
TGTGCCAGCAGCTACTCCGGGGGGACTGAAGCTTTCTTT	CASSYSGGTEAFF	-	-	TRBV7-9	TRBJ1-1
TGTGCCAGCAACCCCGGAGGCGGGGCTCACTATGGCTACACCTTC	CASNPGGGAHYGYTF	-	-	TRBV6-5	TRBJ1-2
TGTGCCAGCAGACCTACGGGGCTAGCGGGGGCACGGACCCAGTACTTC	CASRPTGLAGARTQYF	TRBD2	-	TRBV28	TRBJ2-5
TGTGCCACCAGTAGGGGGTTTGAACAAGAGACCCAGTACTTC	CATSRGFEQETQYF	-	-	TRBV24-1	TRBJ2-5